Detailed here is one TCR beta chain. The target antigen is unknown. Only cases whose brain tissue showed the highest T cell transcript signatures were sequenced. Patients received at least one anti-epileptic drug before surgery. These data originate in a study of brain T cells in children with intractable seizures. Study outcomes and limitations: Pre-surgery blood may have been undersampled, hiding some clones. Only CDR3 sequence similarity suggested viral specificity, without known HCMV serostatus.

Assay used: immunoSEQ multiplex PCR; TCRdb lists only in-frame clones, some missing. Of 78,000 or so clones listed, about 90% are singletons. The sample here was peripheral blood, taken at surgery. This clonotype originated in a girl aged 2 to 9 with Rasmussen encephalitis and intractable seizures.

The CDR3: CASSRSGQNYGYTF. The CDR3 DNA follows: TGTGCCAGCAGTCGGTCCGGACAAAACTATGGCTACACCTTC. The chain combines TRBV6-5 with TRBJ1-2; perhaps TRBD1 as D (5 bases). The CDR3 is 14 amino acids. The V end lost 5 bases, the J end lost 2 bases, and 12 bases lay between the germline ends. Germline-derived CDR1 and CDR2 are MNHEY and SVGAGI.